This T cell receptor (beta chain) derives from a study of cytomegalovirus exposure and HLA in healthy donors (dated by TCRdb to the late 2010s). For the wider study: According to an earlier analysis of 587 of the donors, about 179 million T cells yielded roughly 110 million unique TCR beta sequences and approximately 280 Gb of sequence data. In a later analysis, previously published TCR beta repertoires from 666 donors were re-analyzed and high-resolution HLA genotyping was added so that TCR occurrence patterns could be studied. The study used immunosequencing to profile the T cell repertoires of around 600 subjects and linked those repertoires to cytomegalovirus serostatus. The study aimed to test whether signatures of past pathogen exposure could be identified by cataloging public T cell receptors. Of the roughly 430 genotyped donors, 65% to 90% fell in the genetic ancestry cluster associated with self-reported Caucasian donors. Every repertoire in the discovery cohort had been generated on one and the same sequencing platform. Several DR-DQ haplotypes were handled as single units for association and clustering because linkage in the cohort was strong. To predict cytomegalovirus infection status, the study combined high-throughput TCR immunosequencing, statistical association of individual TCRs with disease status, and machine learning. Donor age, sex, ethnicity and CMV serostatus were compiled alongside the repertoire data. Across approximately 400 genotyped donors of the cohort, an average of approximately 220,000 unique TCR beta nucleotide sequences per donor were sequenced, and 15% to 20% of those sequences were non-productive. Class I and class II HLA loci were covered by the typing at four-digit resolution. Rather than using new phenotypic data, the later analysis identified candidate immune exposures from TCR beta sequences and from how often those sequences occurred across donors. In an earlier analysis of a few hundred of the donors, high-throughput TCR beta sequencing was used to judge whether each TCR beta V gene segment behaved as functional or pseudogenic. Along with the approximately 620-subject first cohort, a separate validation cohort of about 110 different subjects was used. Typing coverage differed by locus: A, B, C, DRB1 and DQB1 were typed in roughly 620-630 donors, DQA1 in 500 to 550, DPA1 in around 610, and DPB1 in roughly 470. An early release covering approximately 600 HLA-typed donors comprised 250 to 350 gigabases of sequencing data and tens of millions of unique TCR sequences. A later genetic analysis used genome-wide SNP genotypes for about 60% of the roughly 700 donors, treating that subset as a discovery cohort.

The library was obtained by the immunoSEQ multiplex PCR assay. A mixture of 60 forward primers for TCR Vbeta segments and 13 reverse primers for TCR Jbeta segments was used in the multiplex PCR. The CDR3 region of rearranged TCR beta genes was amplified from genomic DNA by a multiplex PCR assay. The Illumina HiSeq System was used to sequence the amplified TCR beta libraries as 87-base-pair reads. The published analysis was carried out like this. In a later analysis, roughly 80 million unique TCR beta chains were counted across the 690 or so repertoires, and approximately 11 million of these chains were shared by at least two donors. A nearest-neighbor algorithm error-corrected the raw reads and collapsed the reads into unique sequences, merging closely related sequences to remove PCR and sequencing errors. CDR3 sequences were aligned to IMGT reference sequences to assign V, D and J gene segments. For a sequence to be retained, at least a six-nucleotide match to both a V gene segment and a J gene segment was required. A rearrangement was called productive if the CDR3 had no stop codons and remained in frame with V and J, and every other rearrangement was called non-productive. Following IMGT convention, CDR3 was defined as the stretch from the second conserved V-encoded cysteine up to the conserved J-encoded phenylalanine. The earlier analysis of about 640 of the donors excluded any sequence lacking an unambiguous match to a single V gene segment. An earlier analysis of fewer than 750 of the donors classified V segments as functional when productive rearrangements were above 56.7% and as segregating when the standard deviation between donors was above 5%. A statistical classification framework was built for diagnosing cytomegalovirus status from the catalog of TCR beta chain sequences. V and J gene assignment, in a later analysis, came from comparing TCR nucleotide sequences with IMGT/GENE-DB human TR gene sequences. Using the TCRdist pipeline, a later analysis assigned CDR3 sequences along with most-parsimonious VDJ recombination scenarios. In a later analysis, each TCR beta chain was defined by its CDR3 amino acid sequence together with its V-gene family, and reads lacking a unique V-gene family were excluded. To address suspected cross-contamination and a sequencing artifact, a later analysis removed 592 highly shared, low-generation-probability nucleotide sequences. In a later analysis, a clonal expansion index for each public chain was calculated from normalized within-repertoire ranks of inferred template counts. In a later analysis, generation probabilities were computed with a VDJ recombination model fitted to out-of-frame rearrangements, and the resulting probabilities were checked against IGoR. In a later analysis, hypergeometric tests were used to score TCR-TCR, TCR-HLA and TCR-CMV co-occurrence, with a repertoire-size bias correction applied to TCR pairs. In a later analysis, false discovery rates were estimated by permuting HLA or CMV assignments 20 times. In a later analysis, co-occurring TCRs were grouped using DBSCAN, and TCRdist sequence similarity was added for clustering within HLA-allele-positive subsets. Repertoires with fewer than 30,000 or more than 120,000 public chains were left out of co-occurrence clustering, as were about 5 repertoires with anomalous nucleotide sharing. Held by TCRdb, this immuneACCESS table contains in-frame sequences only and omits some clones. Under half of the omission traces to an unresolved V gene where checked; the cause of the rest is unknown. That table furnishes V, J and clone size, whereas the DNA furnished D and trimming. The sample records around 100,000 clones, about 79% of which are singletons. Roughly 2.5% of the sample lies in the top ten.

General findings and caveats noted by the study authors: While some public TCRs were present in many individuals, most TCR sequences turned up only very rarely across donors. In the study, around 150 TCR beta chains were listed as associated with cytomegalovirus. In a later genetic analysis, fewer N-insertions in productive TCRs were reported among donors in an Asian-associated ancestry cluster than the roughly 640-donor mean. Roughly uniform sequencing depth across donors was assumed in presence/absence analyses, although this assumption may not hold. In vitro tests confirmed that a few of the cytomegalovirus-associated TCR beta chains recognize cytomegalovirus antigens. According to the authors, the approach could potentially be generalized to other disease states and immunological phenotypes. At a false discovery rate of 0.05, a later analysis linked some 18,000 TCR beta sequences to specific HLA alleles. For the cohort, immune exposure information was limited to CMV serostatus. Correlated functional status among segregating V segments might be attributable to linkage disequilibrium, but an unknown experimental factor could not be ruled out. An earlier analysis of some 560 of the donors showed that most TCR beta V segments appeared in productive rearrangements either about 90% or about 30% of the time, which broadly matched IMGT annotations. According to a later analysis, most CMV-associated TCR beta chains appeared to be HLA-restricted, and the HLA associations seemed to be driven largely by CMV exposure. About 17 rarely observed V segments, including chromosome 9 orphons, were excluded from the earlier analysis of some 590 of the donors because counts were too low. In a later analysis, the rate of TCR association differed among HLA loci, with DRB1 alleles having the most associated TCRs and HLA-C alleles having the fewest. A further reported finding was that TCR beta sequences accurately predicted the HLA-A and HLA-B alleles for most subjects in the first cohort. An association between a missense DCLRE1C variant and V-gene and J-gene trimming of TCR beta chains was found in a later genetic analysis and replicated in an independent cohort. This cohort had only TCR beta chains sequenced, and the lack of alpha or paired-chain data limited which features could be detected. Because HLA typing was unavailable for some donors at each locus, only the typed subset was used in association tests. A group of highly shared sequence variants was considered likely to be a technical artifact of the sequencing pipeline. When HLA alleles, especially DR and DQ, strongly co-occurred, TCR associations were difficult to assign to individual alleles. Some IMGT-functional V segments, including TRBV6-2 and TRBV6-3, could not be told apart with the 87-base-pair reads, so those segments were excluded. The classifier was reported to diagnose cytomegalovirus status with high specificity and sensitivity in both the original and validation cohorts. In a later analysis, HLA-associated TCR beta chains were found to be more clonally expanded and to have lower generation probabilities than equally common non-associated chains. According to a later analysis, parvovirus B19, influenza, CMV and Epstein-Barr virus appeared linked to several top co-occurrence clusters.

In this sample, this clone turned up a few times. Its antigen is unknown. Nothing much larger sits one base from this clone, and base qualities are not available. The germline V gene gives CDR1 as SGHRS and CDR2 as YFSETQ. Here V drops 1 base and J drops 3 bases, and the junction holds 4 bases not matched to any gene. The CDR3, cysteine through phenylalanine, is 15 amino acids long. The kept DNA is CDR3 alone, 45 bases in frame from the first base. The cohort comprised some 730 healthy bone marrow donors. All cohort members were sampled while nominally healthy, although unrecorded immune exposures were likely present. The donor was CMV seronegative and belonged to the group of over 300 seronegative cohort members. A peripheral blood sample was provided by each donor, and peripheral blood mononuclear cells were used for TCR beta sequencing. Genomic DNA was extracted from the blood cell samples with the Qiagen DNeasy Blood Extraction Kit.

The sample comprised PBMCs. The chain employs TRBV5-1 and TRBJ1-1, with 9 junctional bases fitting TRBD1. The sequence was collected from a woman younger than 35 in good health and CMV-seronegative. CDR3 loop: CASSLLGDRDTEAFF. The nucleotide sequence is given as TGCGCCAGCAGCTTGTTGGGGGACAGGGACACTGAAGCTTTCTTT.